The rows below give T cell receptor beta chains drawn from one sample of a study of blood T cell dynamics during melanoma immunotherapy. Sequencing was performed with immunoSEQ multiplex PCR; in TCRdb, only in-frame clones are kept and a portion is missing. The data show some 10,000 clones, with just under 85% seen just once and 12% to 15% held by the top ten. This material consisted of blood, taken from a patient treated with checkpoint blockade. Receptors originate from a human donor with melanoma. Both conserved end residues are part of each CDR3. The order of the fields is clone size, D gene, J gene, V gene, CDR3 protein, CDR3 DNA. D genes are given only for firm matches. Not every row has a clone size; where given, it reads once, few, many or a size class.

>once|TRBD1|TRBJ2-2|TRBV11-2
CASSLELTGGYTGELFF
TGTGCCAGCAGCTTAGAATTGACAGGGGGCTACACCGGGGAGCTGTTTTTT
>NA|NA|TRBJ1-5|TRBV5-8
CASSPGDFSNQPQHF
TGTGCCAGCAGCCCAGGGGATTTTAGCAATCAGCCCCAGCATTTT
>NA|TRBD1|TRBJ1-5|TRBV5-1
CASSPQGPNGNQPQHF
TGCGCCAGCAGCCCACAGGGGCCGAACGGCAATCAGCCCCAGCATTTT
>NA|NA|TRBJ1-2|TRBV18
CASSREVIYGYTF
TGTGCCAGCTCCCGCGAGGTGATCTATGGCTACACCTTC
>once|TRBD2|TRBJ2-7|TRBV7-2
CASSLGVAGAFYEQYF
TGTGCCAGCAGCTTAGGGGTAGCGGGGGCCTTCTACGAGCAGTACTTC
>NA|NA|TRBJ2-7|TRBV7-9
CASSLVSKPGIEQYF
TGTGCCAGCAGCTTAGTGAGCAAGCCGGGGATCGAGCAGTACTTC
>once|TRBD1|TRBJ1-3|TRBV19
CASMGRGTGAGNTIYF
TGTGCCAGTATGGGAAGGGGGACAGGGGCTGGAAACACCATATATTTT
>NA|NA|TRBJ2-3|TRBV19
CASSAREVDTQYF
TGTGCCAGTAGTGCCAGGGAGGTGGATACGCAGTATTTT
>NA|NA|TRBJ2-3|TRBV7-2
CASSSLGGSTDTQYF
TGTGCCAGCAGCTCTCTCGGGGGTAGCACAGATACGCAGTATTTT
>NA|NA|TRBJ2-7|TRBV7-2
CASSLAADGEQYF
TGTGCCAGCAGCTTAGCAGCGGATGGCGAGCAGTACTTC
>NA|TRBD2|TRBJ2-3|TRBV9
CASSVEGASGGAYPDTQYF
TGTGCCAGCAGCGTAGAGGGCGCTAGCGGGGGGGCTTACCCAGATACGCAGTATTTT
>NA|NA|TRBJ1-5|TRBV15
CATSRVGAGQPQHF
TGTGCCACCAGCAGAGTTGGGGCAGGCCAGCCCCAGCATTTT
>once|NA|TRBJ1-3|TRBV6-1
CASSEALFLVGASGNTIYF
TGTGCCAGCAGTGAAGCATTATTCCTGGTGGGGGCATCGGGAAACACCATATATTTT
>once|NA|TRBJ1-4|TRBV2
CASSEGLLSEKLFF
TGTGCCAGCAGTGAAGGGCTCCTTAGCGAAAAACTGTTTTTT
>NA|NA|TRBJ2-7|TRBV19
CASGDPAREQYF
TGTGCCAGTGGGGACCCAGCCCGCGAGCAGTACTTC
>NA|NA|TRBJ1-1|TRBV19
CASSIGTVVTEAFF
TGTGCCAGTAGTATCGGGACGGTGGTCACTGAAGCTTTCTTT
>NA|NA|TRBJ2-2|TRBV6-6
CASSFTPGELFF
TGTGCCAGCAGTTTCACCCCCGGGGAGCTGTTTTTT
>NA|NA|TRBJ1-2|TRBV30
CAWYSSYGYTF
TGTGCCTGGTACAGCTCCTATGGCTACACCTTC
>NA|TRBD1|TRBJ1-6|TRBV7-2
CASSLGQGGSPLHF
TGTGCCAGCAGCCTGGGACAGGGAGGTTCACCCCTCCACTTT
>NA|NA|TRBJ2-1|TRBV7-2
CASILTGHNEQFF
TGTGCCAGCATCCTTACAGGACACAATGAGCAGTTCTTC
>few|TRBD1|TRBJ1-2|TRBV28
CASSPGGEYYGYTF
TGTGCCAGCAGCCCAGGGGGGGAATACTATGGCTACACCTTC
>NA|NA|TRBJ2-3|TRBV6-5
CASAWDTQYF
TGTGCCAGCGCTTGGGATACGCAGTATTTT
>NA|NA|TRBJ2-7|TRBV18
CASSLGKSYEQYF
TGTGCCAGCTCATTGGGCAAAAGCTACGAGCAGTACTTC
>NA|TRBD2|TRBJ2-2|TRBV7-3
CASSQTSANTGELFF
TGTGCCAGCAGCCAGACTAGCGCGAACACCGGGGAGCTGTTTTTT
>NA|TRBD1|TRBJ1-1|TRBV7-9
CASSLGGQGGRGAEAFF
TGTGCCAGCAGCTTAGGGGGACAGGGAGGAAGGGGCGCTGAAGCTTTCTTT
>NA|NA|TRBJ1-6|TRBV6-5
CASSYEGGADLPLHF
TGTGCCAGCAGTTATGAGGGGGGGGCTGACTTACCCCTCCACTTT
>NA|NA|TRBJ2-5|TRBV4-1
CASSQAGYQETQYF
TGCGCCAGCAGCCAAGCTGGGTACCAAGAGACCCAGTACTTC
>NA|TRBD2|TRBJ2-5|TRBV18
CASSRRTSGGLGETQYF
TGTGCCAGCTCCCGACGGACTAGCGGGGGTTTAGGGGAGACCCAGTACTTC
>NA|TRBD1|TRBJ1-3|TRBV5-6
CASLQGRYGNTIYF
TGTGCCAGCTTACAGGGGCGCTATGGAAACACCATATATTTT
>few|TRBD1|TRBJ1-3|TRBV19
CATRQGTRYSGNTIYF
TGTGCCACCCGACAGGGGACCCGTTACTCTGGAAACACCATATATTTT
>NA|NA|TRBJ2-3|TRBV18
CASSPVGQGRNTQYF
TGTGCCAGCTCACCGGTCGGGCAGGGGAGGAATACGCAGTATTTT
>NA|NA|TRBJ2-1|TRBV6-5
CASSYGAGLNEQFF
TGTGCCAGCAGTTACGGCGCAGGGTTGAATGAGCAGTTCTTC
>NA|NA|TRBJ1-5|TRBV7-2
CASSIDRTSGQPQHF
TGTGCCAGCAGCATAGACCGAACGTCAGGTCAGCCCCAGCATTTT
>NA|TRBD2|TRBJ2-1|TRBV7-3
CASSSIAGVDEQFF
TGTGCCAGCAGCTCCATAGCGGGGGTAGATGAGCAGTTCTTC
>NA|NA|TRBJ2-7|TRBV7-8
CASSLTDEQYF
TGTGCCAGCAGCTTGACAGACGAGCAGTACTTC
>NA|NA|TRBJ2-5|TRBV30
CAWSVRSRETQYF
TGTGCCTGGAGTGTACGGTCGAGAGAGACCCAGTACTTC
>few|NA|TRBJ1-1|TRBV6-5
CASSFGGTEAFF
TGTGCCAGCAGTTTCGGAGGAACTGAAGCTTTCTTT
>NA|NA|TRBJ1-2|TRBV9
CASSAPRGRNTF
TGTGCCAGCAGCGCCCCAAGGGGAAGGAACACCTTC
>NA|TRBD1|TRBJ2-7|TRBV28
CASSTPGQTYEQYF
TGTGCCAGCAGTACCCCGGGACAGACATACGAGCAGTACTTC
>NA|TRBD1|TRBJ1-1|TRBV7-7
CASSLGGQVSLGAFF
TGTGCCAGCAGCCTGGGGGGACAGGTCTCTCTCGGAGCTTTCTTT
>NA|TRBD2|TRBJ2-3|TRBV7-2
CASSATGGSSTDTQYF
TGTGCCAGCAGCGCCACAGGCGGGAGTAGCACAGATACGCAGTATTTT
>NA|NA|TRBJ2-7|TRBV5-1
CASSQGGLSYEQYF
TGCGCCAGCAGCCAAGGAGGCCTCTCCTACGAGCAGTACTTC
>NA|NA|TRBJ1-2|TRBV5-1
CASSLAEGDGYTF
TGCGCCAGCAGCTTGGCGGAGGGCGATGGCTACACCTTC
>NA|NA|TRBJ1-1|TRBV19
CATDPGRGWTEAFF
TGTGCCACCGATCCTGGGCGAGGGTGGACTGAAGCTTTCTTT
>NA|TRBD2|TRBJ2-3|TRBV9
CASSVVAGWGGTSTDTQYF
TGTGCCAGCAGCGTAGTAGCAGGTTGGGGGGGTACTAGCACAGATACGCAGTATTTT
>once|TRBD2|TRBJ2-5|TRBV9
CASSPLAGGTVTQYF
TGTGCCAGCAGCCCTCTAGCGGGGGGAACGGTGACCCAGTACTTC
>NA|TRBD2|TRBJ2-5|TRBV5-5
CASSRRLAVNQETQYF
TGTGCCAGCAGTAGGAGACTAGCGGTGAACCAAGAGACCCAGTACTTC
>NA|NA|TRBJ2-7|TRBV7-9
CASSPPWWGVDEQYF
TGTGCCAGCAGCCCCCCTTGGTGGGGGGTTGACGAGCAGTACTTC
>NA|NA|TRBJ2-2|TRBV5-4
CASSRQGSPGELFF
TGTGCCAGCAGCCGTCAGGGGTCTCCCGGGGAGCTGTTTTTT
>NA|TRBD2|TRBJ2-1|TRBV5-5
CASSLAGGRGNEQFF
TGTGCCAGCAGCTTGGCGGGGGGGCGAGGTAATGAGCAGTTCTTC
>NA|NA|TRBJ2-6|TRBV6-4
CASSEDSSGANVLTF
TGTGCCAGCAGTGAGGACAGCTCTGGGGCCAACGTCCTGACTTTC